The entry that follows covers one TCR beta chain sequence. Its antigen is currently unknown. The protocol was immunoSEQ multiplex PCR, while the TCRdb copy is restricted to in-frame clones and leaves out a portion. This table has hundreds of thousands of clones, 89% appearing once. The data originate from a study of Ad26.COV2.S vaccination and SARS-CoV-2 variants. The treatment denotes: 19 received Ad26.COV2.S at low or high dose, single or two shots; 5 received placebo; per-sample allocation not given. Repertoires come from day 63 after the first vaccine or placebo injection. This CDR3 comprises 14 residues. V gave up 0 bases and J gave up 2 bases, with 6 bases separating them. CDR1 is WNHNN, CDR2 SYGVQD, per germline (reference sequence). Study results and limitations: Participants in the vaccine arm had higher spike-specific TCR breadth; placebo recipients had lower. TCR breadth and depth analyses may have underestimated total T cell responses. Substantial response breadth was reportedly seen for spike-specific CD8+ and CD4+ T cells after vaccination.

J is TRBJ2-3 and V is TRBV10-1; D is unresolved. This sample comprised peripheral blood, obtained in a trial of Ad26.COV2.S vaccine versus placebo. The receptor comes from a person aged 18-65 years who received the Ad26.COV2.S COVID-19 vaccine or a placebo. CDR3 loop: CASSESASTDTQYF. CDR3 nucleotide sequence: TGCGCCAGCAGTGAGTCGGCCTCCACAGATACGCAGTATTTT.